The 16 T cell receptor beta chains listed next were all sequenced from one sample in a study of blood T cell repertoires in COVID-19. TCRdb's copy holds only in-frame clones and misses some; the assay was immunoSEQ multiplex PCR. The sample lists more than 350,000 clones; approximately 91% were seen once. Sequencing was done on a sample of PBMCs or T cells enriched from blood (not recorded which). These receptor sequences come from a young woman who had been exposed to COVID-19.

This chain joins TRBV15 and TRBJ2-7, with D possibly matching TRBD1 (6 bases). Per the germline V gene, CDR1 is LNHNV and CDR2 is YYDKDF (reference sequence). The V and J ends lost 3 bases and 0 bases respectively, with 12 bases between them. This CDR3 is 15 amino acids long. This CDR3 reads CATSRPGQSSYEQYF. DNA of the CDR3: TGTGCCACCAGCAGGCCCGGACAGTCCTCCTACGAGCAGTACTTC.

This clone occurred a few times. This CDR3 reads CASSQDRAANYGYTF. The CDR3 DNA is TGCGCCAGCAGCCAAGACAGGGCCGCTAACTATGGCTACACCTTC. The chain couples TRBV4-1 to TRBJ1-2; tentatively, D is TRBD1 (5 bases). Per germline, CDR1 MGHRA and CDR2 YSYEKL. The CDR3 has 15 amino acids. The V gene lost 0 bases and the J gene lost 0 bases, with 8 bases spanning the gap.

The chain combines TRBV2 with TRBJ1-2, with TRBD1 as a possible D gene (5 bases). Between the trimmed V and J ends, which lost 7 bases and 2 bases, there was a span of 8 bases. The CDR3 spans 12 residues. In germline, CDR1 is SNHLY, CDR2 FYNNEI. In nucleotides, the CDR3 is TGTGCCAGCACCCGGACAAACTATGGCTACACCTTC. Amino acids: CASTRTNYGYTF.

The genes are TRBV11-2 and TRBJ2-7; 11 bases are shared with TRBD2. The CDR3 sequence is 15 residues long. In germline, CDR1 is SGHAT, CDR2 FQNNGV. With V trimmed by 3 bases and J by 6 bases, 7 bases remained unmatched. CDR3: CASSFSGGELGEQYF. As DNA, the CDR3 is TGTGCCAGCAGCTTTAGCGGGGGGGAACTTGGCGAGCAGTACTTC.

V gene TRBV5-4 combines with J gene TRBJ2-2, with 7 bases aligning to TRBD2. The CDR3 sequence is 17 residues long. The V gene end was trimmed by 0 bases and the J gene end by 0 bases; junction bases not matched to a gene: 5. Germline CDR1 is SGHNT and CDR2 is YYREEE (reference sequence). The CDR3 region is CASSLVFGTTNTGELFF. In DNA, the CDR3 is TGTGCCAGCAGCTTGGTGTTTGGGACTACGAACACCGGGGAGCTGTTTTTT.

This clone was counted only a few times. The chain links TRBV2 to TRBJ2-7; 8 positions match TRBD2. The CDR3 is made up of 14 amino acids. Germline lookup yields CDR1 SNHLY and CDR2 FYNNEI. V lost 5 bases and J lost 5; bases outside the gene matches: 8. The CDR3 sequence: CASSISGETDEQYF. The CDR3 DNA follows: TGTGCCAGCAGTATTAGCGGGGAAACAGACGAGCAGTACTTC.

The chain recombines TRBV7-3 with TRBJ2-3, with 14 bases identical to TRBD2. Germline lookup yields CDR1 SGHTA and CDR2 FQGTGA. The junction had 4 bases not matched to a gene; V was cut back by 5 bases and J by 0 bases. The CDR3 totals 17 residues. CDR3 DNA sequence: TGTGCCAGCAGCCCGGGACTAGCGGGGGCCAGCACAGATACGCAGTATTTT. It specifies CASSPGLAGASTDTQYF. The complete variable domain, with remaining parts taken from reference TRBV7-3 and TRBJ2-3, reads GAGVSQTPSNKVTEKGKYVELRCDPISGHTALYWYRQSLGQGPEFLIYFQGTGAADDSGLPNDRFFAVRPEGSVSTLKIQRTERGDSAVYLCASSPGLAGASTDTQYFGPGTRLTVL.

The chain uses TRBV29-1 and TRBJ2-7; 8 positions agree with TRBD1. The V gene's germline CDR1 is SQVTM and CDR2 ANQGSEA. With 4 bases clipped from V and 2 bases from J, the junction kept 4 bases outside the gene matches. This CDR3 spans 13 amino acids. The CDR3, as DNA: TGCAGCGTTGGCGACAGGGGCACCTACGAGCAGTACTTC. Protein sequence: CSVGDRGTYEQYF.

The chain has TRBV9 and TRBJ1-1, with D unresolved. From germline, CDR1 is SGDLS and CDR2 YYNGEE. The CDR3 loop spans 15 amino acids. Trimming pared 4 bases from V and 3 bases from J, leaving 16 bases between. DNA for the CDR3: TGTGCCAGCAGCCCGTCGGGAGGGAGGGACACTGAAGCTTTCTTT. Encoded protein: CASSPSGGRDTEAFF.

V and J are TRBV21-1 and TRBJ2-7; the table's D gene call, TRBD2, was not cross checked with the DNA. TRBV21-1 is noted as a pseudogene. This CDR3 has 24 residues. The CDR3 loop is CASSKKTAGQGDPGLAGGSYEQYF. CDR3 nucleotide sequence: TGTGCCAGCAGCAAAAAAACGGCAGGGCAGGGGGATCCGGGACTAGCGGGCGGCTCCTACGAGCAGTACTTC.

The rearrangement joins TRBV2 to TRBJ2-7, with 10 bases fitting TRBD1. J was trimmed by 5 bases and V by 7 bases; bases with no gene match: 8. The V gene's germline CDR1 is SNHLY and CDR2 FYNNEI. The CDR3 is made up of 14 amino acids. CDR3 residues: CASKMGQGSHEQYF. The CDR3 DNA is TGTGCCAGCAAGATGGGACAGGGGTCCCACGAGCAGTACTTC.

This clone occurred once. V usage is TRBV29-1 and J usage is TRBJ2-4; D is perhaps TRBD1 (6 bases). Germline V lookup: CDR1 SQVTM, CDR2 ANQGSEA. This CDR3 is 12 amino acids long. V was trimmed by 7 bases and J by 2 bases, leaving 9 bases between them. The CDR3 DNA reads as TGCAGCGCTACAGGGTCCAAAAACATTCAGTACTTC. Amino acids: CSATGSKNIQYF.

CDR3 DNA: TGCGCCAGCAGCGCCACAGGGACGGAGACCCAGTACTTC. Amino acid sequence: CASSATGTETQYF. V and J are TRBV5-1 and TRBJ2-5; D may be TRBD1 (6 bases). Trimming cost V 4 bases and J 5 bases, with 12 bases left between them. The CDR3 runs to 13 residues. Per the germline V gene, CDR1 is SGHRS and CDR2 is YFSETQ.

The chain has TRBV3-1 (or the pseudogene TRBV3-2) and TRBJ1-5; a possible D gene is TRBD1 (6 bases). Germline loops: CDR1 LGHDT, CDR2 YNNKEL (reference sequence). The CDR3 sequence is 15 residues long. V was cut by 0 bases and J by 5 bases, with 11 bases left in between. CDR3 sequence: CASSQEMGAHQPQHF. The CDR3 nucleotides are TGTGCCAGCAGCCAAGAGATGGGGGCCCATCAGCCCCAGCATTTT.

This rearrangement joins TRBV23-1 to TRBJ1-5, with D perhaps TRBD1 (5 bases). TRBV23-1 is flagged as an ORF with uncertain function. This CDR3 is 17 amino acids long. The V and J ends lost 2 bases and 4 bases respectively, with 18 bases between them. This CDR3 is CASSQPSRRGLNQPQHF. The CDR3, as DNA: TGCGCCAGCAGTCAACCCTCCCGTAGGGGTCTAAATCAGCCCCAGCATTTT.

This clone appeared a single time. V gene TRBV7-2 combines with J gene TRBJ1-4; the match to TRBD1 covers 9 bases. V was pared by 4 bases and J by 3 bases, with 9 bases of the junction left unmatched. The CDR3 runs 17 residues. The germline V gene encodes CDR1 SGHTA and CDR2 FQGNSA. CDR3 bases: TGTGCCAGCAGCTCCGAACTTCGACAGGGGGCTAATGAAAAACTGTTTTTT. Protein sequence: CASSSELRQGANEKLFF.